The present TCR beta chain was sequenced within a study of cytomegalovirus exposure and HLA in healthy donors. General study points: Sequences of the TCR beta chain were said to predict the HLA-A and HLA-B alleles of most subjects accurately. In a later analysis, donors in an Asian-associated ancestry cluster reportedly had fewer N-insertions in productive TCRs than the cohort mean.

The PCR employed 60 Vbeta primers together with 13 Jbeta primers. Sequencing used immunoSEQ multiplex PCR; TCRdb keeps in-frame clones, though not all of them. The sample gives about 87,000 clones, 70% to 85% of which show up once; about a fifth is in the top ten. At the time of sampling, donors were nominally healthy, though unrecorded immune exposures were likely. As to this clone: Its cognate antigen is unknown.

There are 13 residues in the CDR3. The ends were cut back, 5 bases at V and 2 bases at J, with 9 bases in the middle. In germline, CDR1 is LNHNV, CDR2 YYDKDF (reference sequence). Sequencing was carried out using PBMCs. The chain combines TRBV15 with TRBJ2-5; TRBD2 might be the D (5 bases). This receptor was obtained from a man younger than 40 in good health and CMV-seropositive. The CDR3 DNA follows: TGTGCCACCAGCGTAGCGATACAAGAGACCCAGTACTTC. Its translation is CATSVAIQETQYF.